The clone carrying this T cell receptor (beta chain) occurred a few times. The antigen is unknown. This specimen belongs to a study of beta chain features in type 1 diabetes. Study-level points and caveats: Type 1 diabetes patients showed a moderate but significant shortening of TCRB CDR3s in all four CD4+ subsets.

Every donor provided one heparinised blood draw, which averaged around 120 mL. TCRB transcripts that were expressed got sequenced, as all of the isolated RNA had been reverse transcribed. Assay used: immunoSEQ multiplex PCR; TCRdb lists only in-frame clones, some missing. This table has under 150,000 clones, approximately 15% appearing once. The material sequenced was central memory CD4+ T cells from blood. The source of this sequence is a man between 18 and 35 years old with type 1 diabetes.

CDR3 loop: CASTDYNEQFF. The CDR3 bases are TGTGCCAGCACCGATTACAATGAGCAGTTCTTC. V gene TRBV6-6 combines with J gene TRBJ2-1; D remains ambiguous. Trimming left V 7 bases short and J 4 bases short, with 5 bases between. Germline V gene data show CDR1 as MNHNY and CDR2 as SVGAGI (reference sequence). The CDR3 is made up of 11 amino acids.